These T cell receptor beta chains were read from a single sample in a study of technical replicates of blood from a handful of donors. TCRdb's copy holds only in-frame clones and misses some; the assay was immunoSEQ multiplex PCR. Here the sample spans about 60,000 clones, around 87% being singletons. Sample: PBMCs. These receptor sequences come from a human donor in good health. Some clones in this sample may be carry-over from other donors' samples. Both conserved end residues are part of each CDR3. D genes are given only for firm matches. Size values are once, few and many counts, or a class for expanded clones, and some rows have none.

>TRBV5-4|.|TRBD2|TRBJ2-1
TGTGCCAGCAGCATCCCTAGCGGGAGGGGCAATGAGCAGTTCTTC
CASSIPSGRGNEQFF
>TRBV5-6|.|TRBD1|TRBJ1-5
TGTGCCAGCAGCGGGGCCGGACAGGGTGGCAATCAGCCCCAGCATTTT
CASSGAGQGGNQPQHF
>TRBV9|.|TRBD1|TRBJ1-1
TGTGCCAGCAGCCCCGGGACAGGGTTAGAGGGCACTGAAGCTTTCTTT
CASSPGTGLEGTEAFF
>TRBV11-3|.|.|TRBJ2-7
TGTGCCAGCAGCACCAGGACAGCTACGGAGCAGTACTTC
CASSTRTATEQYF
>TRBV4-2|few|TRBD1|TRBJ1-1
TGTGCCAGCAGCCAAGCCGGACAGGGCTACACTGAAGCTTTCTTT
CASSQAGQGYTEAFF
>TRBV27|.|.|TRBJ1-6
TGTGCCAGCAGTTCCCGGAGTTCCCCCTATAATTCACCCCTCCACTTT
CASSSRSSPYNSPLHF
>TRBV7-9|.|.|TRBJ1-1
TGTGCCAGCAGCGAAGGAGATGGGAACACTGAAGCTTTCTTT
CASSEGDGNTEAFF
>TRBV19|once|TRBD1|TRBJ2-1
TGTGCCAGTAGTGAAGGGGGCTACTCGAGCTATTTGGGCAATGAGCAGTTCTTC
CASSEGGYSSYLGNEQFF
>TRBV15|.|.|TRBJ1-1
TGTGCCACCAGCAGAGACGGGGGAGGCACTGAAGCTTTCTTT
CATSRDGGGTEAFF
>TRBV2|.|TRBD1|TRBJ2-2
TGTGCCAGCAATTACAGGGGGTCCGGGGAGCTGTTTTTT
CASNYRGSGELFF
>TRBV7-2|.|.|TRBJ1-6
TGTGCCAGCAGCTTAGATCCGGGGAGGAATTCACCCCTCCACTTT
CASSLDPGRNSPLHF
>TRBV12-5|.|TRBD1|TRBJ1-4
TGTGCTAGTAGACAGGGATTGAATGAAAAACTGTTTTTT
CASRQGLNEKLFF
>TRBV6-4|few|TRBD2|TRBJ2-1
TGTGCCAGCAGTGAGGCTAGCGGGAGGGGCGAGGATGAGCAGTTCTTC
CASSEASGRGEDEQFF
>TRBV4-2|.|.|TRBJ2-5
TGTGCCAGCAGCCAAGCGGATGGTTCGGGGGAGACCCAGTACTTC
CASSQADGSGETQYF
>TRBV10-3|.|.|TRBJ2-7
TGTGCCATCAGTGGGAGGGGTTACTACGAGCAGTACTTC
CAISGRGYYEQYF
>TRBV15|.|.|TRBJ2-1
TGTGCCACCAGCAGAGCCAACAATGAGCAGTTCTTC
CATSRANNEQFF
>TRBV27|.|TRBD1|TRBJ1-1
TGTGCCAGCAGTCAACAGGGGGGGGTCACTGAAGCTTTCTTT
CASSQQGGVTEAFF
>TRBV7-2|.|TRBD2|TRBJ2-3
TGTGCCAGCAGCTTAGAAGAGGGCGGGAGCCAAAGGCAGTATTTT
CASSLEEGGSQRQYF
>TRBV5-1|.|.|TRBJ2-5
TGCGCCAGCAGCTCCGGGGGAAATGAGGAGACCCAGTACTTC
CASSSGGNEETQYF
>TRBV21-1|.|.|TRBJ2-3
TGTGCCAGCAGCGCACGAGATGGCACAGATACGCAGTATTTT
CASSARDGTDTQYF
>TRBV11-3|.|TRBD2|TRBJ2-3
TGTGCCAGCAGCCCCTCCGGGACTAGCGTCACGCAGTATTTT
CASSPSGTSVTQYF
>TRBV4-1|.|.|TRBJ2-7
TGCGCCAGCAGCCCCCCCAGCTCCTACGAGCAGTACTTC
CASSPPSSYEQYF
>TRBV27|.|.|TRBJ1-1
TGTGCCAGCAGTACCTTCGCCGGCAGGGGAAACACTGAAGCTTTCTTT
CASSTFAGRGNTEAFF
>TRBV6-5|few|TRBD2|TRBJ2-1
TGTGCCACCCGAAGCGGGAACCTTTACAATGAGCAGTTCTTC
CATRSGNLYNEQFF
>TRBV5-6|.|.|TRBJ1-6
TGTGCCAGCAACCCCCGGGACTATAATTCACCCCTCCACTTT
CASNPRDYNSPLHF
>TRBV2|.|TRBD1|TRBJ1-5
TGTGCCAGCACCAGGGACAGGGGTAATCAGCCCCAGCATTTT
CASTRDRGNQPQHF
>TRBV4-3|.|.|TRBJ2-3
TGCGCCAGCAGCCAAGATCGGAGTCGCACAGATACGCAGTATTTT
CASSQDRSRTDTQYF
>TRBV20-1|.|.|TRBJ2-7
TGCAGTGCCCTAGAAACCTACGAGCAGTACTTC
CSALETYEQYF
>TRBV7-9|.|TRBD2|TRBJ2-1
TGTGCCAGCAGCATTAGACTAGCGCGAACCTACAATGAGCAGTTCTTC
CASSIRLARTYNEQFF
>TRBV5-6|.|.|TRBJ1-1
TGTGCCAGCAGCTTGCCCAGAATGAACACTGAAGCTTTCTTT
CASSLPRMNTEAFF
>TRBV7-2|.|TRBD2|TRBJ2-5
TGTGCCAGCAGCTTAGTGACTAGCGGGGGCCAAGAGACCCAGTACTTC
CASSLVTSGGQETQYF
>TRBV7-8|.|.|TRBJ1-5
TGTGCCAGCAGCTTAGAGCCCTATACGCGGCCCCAGCATTTT
CASSLEPYTRPQHF
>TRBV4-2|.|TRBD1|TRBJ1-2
TGTGCCAGCAGCCAAAGGACAGGGGGCACTGGAGGCTACACCTTC
CASSQRTGGTGGYTF
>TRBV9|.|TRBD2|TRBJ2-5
TGTGCCAGCAGCGCACGGGAGGGCCTGGAGACCCAGTACTTC
CASSAREGLETQYF
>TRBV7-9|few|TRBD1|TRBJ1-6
TGTGCCAGCAGCACTCGGGACAGTTCCTCACCCCTCCACTTT
CASSTRDSSSPLHF
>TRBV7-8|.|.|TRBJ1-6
TGTGCCAGCACCGACGGTGGGGGCGCTGGGTCTGGACCCCTCCACTTT
CASTDGGGAGSGPLHF
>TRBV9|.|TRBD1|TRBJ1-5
TGTGCCAGCAGCGTAGCAGGGGGCCATCAGCCCCAGCATTTT
CASSVAGGHQPQHF
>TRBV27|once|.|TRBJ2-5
TGTGCCAGCAGCACGCCGGGGTTTGGACAAGAGACCCAGTACTTC
CASSTPGFGQETQYF
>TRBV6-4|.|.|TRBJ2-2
TGTGCCAGCAGTGACTTGTCAACTAACACCGGGGAGCTGTTTTTT
CASSDLSTNTGELFF
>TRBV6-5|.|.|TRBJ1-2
TGTGCCAGCACTTCACCCTCGGTCCTGCCCTATGGCTACACCTTC
CASTSPSVLPYGYTF
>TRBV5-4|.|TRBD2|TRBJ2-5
TGTGCCAGCAGCCCGGGCGGACTAGCGGGGACCCGTGGGACCCAGTACTTC
CASSPGGLAGTRGTQYF
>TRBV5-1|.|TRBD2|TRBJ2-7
TGCGCCAGCAGCTCCAACGGGGGACTACTTATCTCCTACGAGCAGTACTTC
CASSSNGGLLISYEQYF
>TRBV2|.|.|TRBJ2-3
TGTGCCAGCAGGCGGAGCACAGATACGCAGTATTTT
CASRRSTDTQYF
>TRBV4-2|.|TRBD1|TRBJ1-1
TGTGCCAGCAGCCAAACCGGGACAGAGAAGAACACTGAAGCTTTCTTT
CASSQTGTEKNTEAFF
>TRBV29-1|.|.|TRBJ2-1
TGCAGCGTTGTCCCAGGGGATGGGAGGGCAACCTACAATGAGCAGTTCTTC
CSVVPGDGRATYNEQFF
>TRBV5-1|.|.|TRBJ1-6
TGCGCCAGCAGCTTGGGAGTAATTTCACCCCTCCACTTT
CASSLGVISPLHF
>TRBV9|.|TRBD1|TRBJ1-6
TGTGCCAGCAGCGCCCAAACAGGGGGTCATTCACCCCTCCACTTT
CASSAQTGGHSPLHF
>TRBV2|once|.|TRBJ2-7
TGTGCCAGCTCGCGGGGCCCGACCTACGAGCAGTACTTC
CASSRGPTYEQYF
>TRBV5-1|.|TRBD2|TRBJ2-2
TGCGCCAGCAGCAGGAGGCGGGAGAGGTGGGACACCGGGGAGCTGTTTTTT
CASSRRRERWDTGELFF
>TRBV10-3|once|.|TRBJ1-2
TGTGCCATCAGTGAGTCGACACCCCCTGTGGGCTACACCTTC
CAISESTPPVGYTF
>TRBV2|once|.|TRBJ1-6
TGTGCCAGCAGTACCAATTCAGGAGGGGATGGGTCACCCCTCCACTTT
CASSTNSGGDGSPLHF